This T cell receptor (beta chain) was obtained from a study of blood T cell repertoires in COVID-19 (dated by TCRdb to about 2020). For the wider study: Samples covering the acute and convalescent phases of COVID-19 were provided by collaborators in the United States, Italy and Spain. The prospective study material was composed of cDNA or gDNA derived from T cells, B-cell-depleted T cells, or PBMCs. The repertoires were made available in a free public database intended to serve as a resource for research on the immune response to SARS-CoV-2. Deeply sampled blood TCRbeta repertoires from subjects exposed to, actively infected with, or recovered from COVID-19 were included in the dataset. Nearly every sample came with metadata listing a de-identified subject ID, COVID-19 status, age in years and sex. Samples were obtained from the ongoing ImmuneRACE study (first 160 participants) and from some 1,200 subjects provided by 6 global collaborators. HLA class I and class II types, where available, came from metadata supplied by the sample provider rather than from assay-based typing.

About this clone: The target of this receptor is not known. No base quality values were provided; no much bigger clone lies one nucleotide off.

Whole blood was collected in K2EDTA tubes by collaborating institutions according to the institutions' own protocols. For TCRbeta analysis, collaborator samples were shipped as frozen whole blood, as isolated PBMCs, or as DNA extracted from either sample type. Overall results and qualifications from the work: Clinical and demographic metadata were provided uncurated, with the amount varying by source and participant.

V sheds 3 bases and J sheds 0 bases, leaving 6 bases between their ends. The CDR3 measures 14 amino acids from cysteine to phenylalanine. The kept DNA is CDR3 alone, 42 bases in frame from the first base. CDR1 and CDR2, per the germline V gene (reference sequence), are MNHEY and SMNVEV. TCRbeta CDR3 regions were amplified from genomic DNA using the immunoSEQ Assay, a bias-controlled multiplex PCR. The authors' analysis ran thus. The number of nucleated cells in each sample was estimated from the amplification of reference gene primers within the assay. To quantify the absolute abundance of each unique TCRbeta CDR3 rearrangement, sequence reads were collapsed and filtered. For each sample, productive Simpson clonality was calculated as the square root of Simpson's diversity index across productive rearrangements. TCRdb provides this immuneACCESS table in a form limited to in-frame rearrangements. Some clones are lacking; in checked studies, under half of them reflect an unresolved V gene, and why the rest are absent is not known. V, J and clone size derive from that table, while D and trimming were established from the DNA sequence. This sample has 150,000 to 200,000 clones in its table, and roughly 90% of those were observed once. Together, the top ten hold around 6.6% of the sample.

The rearrangement combines TRBV27 with TRBJ1-3, with the D gene call left open. The origin of this receptor is a man aged 35-49 years with acute or convalescent COVID-19. The sample consisted of peripheral blood. The CDR3 corresponds to CASSLKSSGNTIYF. The nucleotide sequence is TGTGCCAGCAGTTTGAAGAGCTCTGGAAACACCATATATTTT.